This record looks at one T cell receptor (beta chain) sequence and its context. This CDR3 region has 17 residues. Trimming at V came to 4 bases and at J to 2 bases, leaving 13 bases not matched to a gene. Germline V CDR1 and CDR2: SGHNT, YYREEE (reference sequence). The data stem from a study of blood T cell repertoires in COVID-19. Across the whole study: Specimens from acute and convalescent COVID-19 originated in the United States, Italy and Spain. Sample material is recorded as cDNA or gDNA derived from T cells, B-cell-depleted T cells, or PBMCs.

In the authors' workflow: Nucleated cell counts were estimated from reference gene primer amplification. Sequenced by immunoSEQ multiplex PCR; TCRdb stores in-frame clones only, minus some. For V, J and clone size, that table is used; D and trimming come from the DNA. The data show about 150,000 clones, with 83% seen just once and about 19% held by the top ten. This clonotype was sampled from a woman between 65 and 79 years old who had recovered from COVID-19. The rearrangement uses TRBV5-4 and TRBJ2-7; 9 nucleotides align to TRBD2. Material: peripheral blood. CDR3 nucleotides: TGTGCCAGCAGCCCGGGCGGGGGCGGGAGGGCCGCCTACGAGCAGTACTTC. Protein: CASSPGGGGRAAYEQYF.